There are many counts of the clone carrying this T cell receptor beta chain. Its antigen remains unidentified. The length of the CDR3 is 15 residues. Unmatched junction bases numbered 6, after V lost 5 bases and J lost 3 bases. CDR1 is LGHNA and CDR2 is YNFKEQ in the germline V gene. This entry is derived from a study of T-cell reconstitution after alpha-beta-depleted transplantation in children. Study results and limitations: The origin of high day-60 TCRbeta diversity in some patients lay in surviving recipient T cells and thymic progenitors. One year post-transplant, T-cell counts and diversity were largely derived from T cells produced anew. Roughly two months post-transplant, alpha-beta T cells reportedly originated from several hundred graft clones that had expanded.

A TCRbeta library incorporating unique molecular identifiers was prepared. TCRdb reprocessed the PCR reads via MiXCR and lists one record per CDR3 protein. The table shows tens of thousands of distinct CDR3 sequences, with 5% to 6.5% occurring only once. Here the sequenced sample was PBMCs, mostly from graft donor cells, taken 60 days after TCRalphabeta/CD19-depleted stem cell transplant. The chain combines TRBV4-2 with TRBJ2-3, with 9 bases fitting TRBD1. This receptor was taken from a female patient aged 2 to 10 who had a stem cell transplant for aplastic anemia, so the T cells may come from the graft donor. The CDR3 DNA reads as TGTGCCAGCAGCTCAAGGACAGGGGAAACAGATACGCAGTATTTT. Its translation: CASSSRTGETDTQYF.